This TCR beta chain came from a study of regulatory T cells in long-lasting Graves disease. Looked up from germline, CDR1 is MNHNS and CDR2 is SASEGT. The CDR3 consists of 13 residues. Trimming took 6 bases from V and 8 from J, leaving 13 bases between them. Study-wide results and limits: In persistent patients, shared public clonotypes (under 3,000) outnumbered those in new patients (about 1,000). With persistent disease, TRBV28, TRBJ1-2 and TRBJ2-5 were the favored segments.

With iRepertoire HTBI primers and Arm-PCR of CDR3 regions, TCR beta libraries were built. TCRdb reprocessed the multiplex PCR reads with MiXCR, giving one entry per CDR3 protein. The table has around 240,000 distinct CDR3 sequences, around a sixth seen once. For this clonotype: No antigen is known for it.

Indicated time point: newly diagnosed GD, antithyroid drugs for less than 3 months. Construction of the TCR library relied on RNA isolated from PBMCs. American Thyroid Association guidelines served as the basis for diagnosing Graves' disease. This same sample was also part of a study on T cells in Graves' hyperthyroidism and ophthalmopathy.

This rearrangement joins TRBV6-1 to TRBJ1-4, with D unresolved. The material sequenced was peripheral blood mononuclear cells (PBMCs), taken at new diagnosis, from a patient treated with antithyroid drugs. This TCR was sampled from a woman in her 30s with Graves disease. In DNA, the CDR3 is TGTGCCAGCAGCCTAGTAGTGGGCGAAAAACTGTTTTTT. This codes for CASSLVVGEKLFF.